This TCR beta chain was recorded in a study of OX40 agonist ivuxolimab in advanced cancers. The germline CDR1 and CDR2 sequences are WNHNN and SYGVQD (reference sequence). The CDR3 has 16 amino acids. The V segment lost 5 bases and the J segment 4 bases; nucleotides outside the gene matches: 10. For this clone: The antigen is unknown.

Using immunoSEQ multiplex PCR, the repertoire was profiled, and TCRdb retains in-frame clones only, with some absent. The sample records 60,000 to 75,000 clones, about 89% being singletons. Notes on the study in general: Dosing at 0.1 to 3.0 mg/kg was accompanied by clonal expansion of CD4+ and CD8+ blood T cells by week 6.

Blood sampling took place at baseline, cycle 4 day 1, and cycle 7 day 1. This TCR was sampled from an adult with an advanced solid tumor such as melanoma, head and neck, liver or kidney cancer. The material was CD4+ or CD8+ T cells sorted from blood, obtained in a trial of the OX40 agonist ivuxolimab. The J gene is TRBJ2-2, the V gene TRBV10-1; 7 bases are a match to TRBD1. The CDR3 loop is CASSRQGSVGTGELFF. The CDR3 DNA reads TGCGCCAGCAGTAGACAGGGAAGCGTCGGCACCGGGGAGCTGTTTTTT.